Listed here is a single TCR beta chain. This sample was taken from a study of cytomegalovirus exposure and HLA in healthy donors. Sequencing was performed with immunoSEQ multiplex PCR; in TCRdb, only in-frame clones are kept and a portion is missing. The repertoire has 150,000 to 200,000 clones, about 86% of them found once; the top ten carry more than 1.2%. Trimming left V 8 bases short and J 2 bases short, with 16 bases between. Germline values: CDR1 MNHNY, CDR2 SVGAGI (reference sequence). This CDR3 region has 15 residues. The sequenced sample consisted of PBMCs. The genes are TRBV6-6 and TRBJ1-5; the D gene is possibly TRBD1 (5 bases). The clonotype was recovered from a woman aged 25 to 39 in good health and CMV-seronegative. CDR3 sequence reads: CASRPDSYGNQPQHF. CDR3 DNA sequence: TGTGCCAGCCGACCCGACAGTTATGGCAATCAGCCCCAGCATTTT.